The clone carrying this T cell receptor beta chain has more than one count but fewer than ten. This record comes from a study of T cells in Graves' hyperthyroidism and ophthalmopathy. What was amplified from RNA transcripts were TCR beta CDR3 regions. First-round RT-PCR targeting the TCR CDR3 was performed with the HTBI primer set. TCRdb re-analysed the multiplex PCR reads in MiXCR, keeping a single row per CDR3 protein. The repertoire holds roughly 580,000 distinct CDR3 sequences, around 42% seen once, with 6.5% to 9% in the top ten. Exclusions: uncontrolled infection, other autoimmune disease, pregnancy, lactation. Orbital computed tomography and thyroid ultrasound, together with serum TRAb and thyroxine and clinical symptoms, were used for diagnoses. The sequence came from a woman younger than 35 with Graves' hyperthyroidism. The sample consisted of peripheral blood or thyroid tissue (not recorded which).

This CDR3 is CSARDLNSANTEAFF. CDR3 DNA sequence: TGCAGTGCTAGAGATTTGAACAGCGCGAACACTGAAGCTTTCTTT. The chain links TRBV20-1 to TRBJ1-1; D gene ambiguous. Trimming cost V 0 bases and J 1 base, with 12 bases left between them. CDR1 is DFQATT, CDR2 SNEGSKA, per germline (reference sequence). CDR3 length: 15 residues.